Reported below is one T cell receptor beta chain. This clone was found a few times. Its antigen is not yet known. No base qualities exist here, and no much larger clone lies one base off it. The data originate from a study of CD8+ T cells in alopecia areata (dated by TCRdb to the late 2010s). About the study as a whole: The treated patients, all with moderate-to-severe alopecia areata, were enrolled in an open-label pilot trial of oral tofacitinib given at 5 to 10 mg twice daily. Patients stayed on tofacitinib for 6 to 18 months and then had 6 months of follow-up off drug so that delayed response and recurrence could be assessed. In treated patients, disease severity was measured using the SALT score, which gives the percentage of scalp surface area affected. TCRbeta CDR3 regions were amplified by immunoSEQ multiplex PCR with 35 Vbeta forward and 13 Jbeta reverse primers. The RNA source kit depended on sample type: the PAXgene miRNA kit for fixed scalp, the miRNeasy kit for PBMCs, and the RNeasy kit for mouse skin. In both human patients and the C3H/HeJ mouse model, the study applied high-throughput TCRbeta sequencing to look at T cell clonal expansion in alopecia areata. Tofacitinib-treated patients had biopsies at baseline and at 4 and 24 weeks of treatment, with a later scalp biopsy in several patients. On the human side, TCRbeta sequencing was run on scalp tissue and on sorted CD4+ and CD8+ peripheral blood T cells from healthy controls and from alopecia areata patients with either patchy or totalis/universalis disease. Clonality in the scalp was compared among normal scalp (n=4), patchy alopecia areata scalp (n=8), and alopecia totalis/universalis scalp (n=8).

For CDR1 and CDR2, the germline V gene (reference sequence) lists DFQATT and SNEGSKA. Relative to germline, V is 5 bases shorter and J is 1 base shorter, with 5 bases between their ends. The CDR3, from cysteine to phenylalanine, totals 11 residues. Only the CDR3 DNA stays, 33 bases, in frame from base 1. Libraries were made using the immunoSEQ multiplex PCR assay. RNA was extracted from all samples and reverse transcribed into cDNA, which served as template for TCR sequencing. First-strand cDNA was synthesized with SuperScript III using a 2:1 mix of oligo-dT and random hexamers. Amplification bias was assessed with a synthetic immune receptor repertoire, and residual bias was removed computationally. Concerning the study's data processing: After raw reads were preprocessed to remove errors, the CDR3 was defined following IMGT conventions as running from the conserved cysteine to phenylalanine. Clonality was computed as 1 minus the Shannon entropy, with the entropy normalized by log2 of the number of productive unique TCRs. CD4 or CD8 identity of scalp clones was inferred by cross-referencing scalp TCRbeta sequences with sorted blood CD4 and CD8 repertoires. Not all clones reach the TCRdb copy of this immuneACCESS table, which keeps in-frame sequences only. Checked studies attribute under half of the gap to unresolved V genes and leave the rest unexplained. That table is the source of V, J and clone size, and D and trimming were worked out from the DNA. For this sample the table gives 110,000 or so clones, of which approximately 51% were detected only once. The ten largest clones add up to approximately 3.1% of the sample.

Overall results and qualifications from the work: Compared with normal scalp, lesional scalp had higher clonality and more expanded CD8+ clones, particularly in alopecia totalis/universalis, a pattern that suggests antigenic drive. Because the treated cohort was small and had only one nonresponder, larger studies are needed to examine links between baseline CD8+ expansion and response. Unlike mouse skin, where gammadelta T cells dominate, normal human skin contains resident alphabeta T cells that get sequenced too, which complicates analysis of the scalp TCR repertoire. During tofacitinib treatment, many expanded lesional clones remained in scalp and blood, and this persistence may partly explain relapse after treatment is stopped. Scalp clonality and the number of expanded CD8+ clones among the top 100 scalp clones were significantly decreased by tofacitinib. Shared TCR sequences between patients were less evident than in mice, which may be partly attributable to HLA diversity in the patient population.

The sample's time point, from its label and the paper: roughly 24 weeks on oral tofacitinib. The sample's treatment or condition, from its label and the paper: oral pan-JAK inhibitor, 5-10 mg twice daily. Peripheral blood and lesional scalp punch biopsies were obtained from patients with alopecia areata. PBMCs were separated by density centrifugation and stained for CD3, CD4 and CD8, after which CD4+ and CD8+ T cells were sorted on a FACSAria. The input for sequencing was CD4+ T cells sorted from blood, taken at week 24, from a patient treated with tofacitinib. The chain couples TRBV20-1 to TRBJ1-1; there is no confident call for the D gene. This clonotype originated in a human donor with alopecia areata. The CDR3 amino acid sequence is: CSARKNTEAFF. The sequenced DNA: TGCAGTGCTCGGAAGAACACTGAAGCTTTCTTT.